One sample yielded the 26 T cell receptor beta chains listed below, sequenced in a study of blood T cell repertoires in COVID-19. Profiling relied on immunoSEQ multiplex PCR, and the TCRdb table lists in-frame clones only, not all of them. This table holds some 300,000 clones, 89% found once. Sample: PBMCs or T cells enriched from blood (not recorded which). The receptors originated from a woman aged 40 to 49 who had recovered from COVID-19.

This chain uses TRBV5-6 with TRBJ2-1; D is ambiguous. Looked up from germline, CDR1 is SGHDT and CDR2 is YYEEEE. Trimming removed 4 bases from V and 2 bases from J, with 13 bases in between. The CDR3 totals 15 residues. CDR3 sequence: CASSPAGRPYNEQFF. CDR3 bases: TGTGCCAGCAGCCCCGCCGGCAGGCCCTACAATGAGCAGTTCTTC.

This clone was observed a handful of times. The chain links TRBV28 to TRBJ1-4; D might be TRBD1 (6 bases). Germline CDR1 is MDHEN and CDR2 is SYDVKM. Trimming removed 9 bases from V and 10 bases from J, with 15 bases in between. This CDR3 spans 12 amino acids. DNA of the CDR3: TGTGCCAGGCGGGGGACACGGGGAAAACTGTTTTTT. This encodes CARRGTRGKLFF.

The chain has TRBV25-1 and TRBJ2-7; 9 nucleotides align to TRBD1. Germline lookup yields CDR1 MGHDK and CDR2 SYGVNS. The CDR3 loop spans 15 amino acids. J was trimmed by 6 bases and V by 3 bases; bases with no gene match: 9. CDR3 loop: CASSDPGQGNFEQYF. Written as DNA, the CDR3 is TGTGCCAGCAGTGACCCGGGACAGGGAAATTTCGAGCAGTACTTC.

V and J are TRBV28 and TRBJ1-1; 8 bases match TRBD1. Unmatched junction bases numbered 8, after V lost 8 bases and J lost 6 bases. The CDR3 has 13 amino acids. Per the germline V gene, CDR1 is MDHEN and CDR2 is SYDVKM. The CDR3 loop reads CASVYRGWAEAFF. CDR3 DNA sequence: TGTGCCAGCGTGTACAGGGGGTGGGCTGAAGCTTTCTTT.

In DNA form, the CDR3 reads TGTGCCAGCAGCACAGGGGTCCCCGGGGAGCTGTTTTTT. Protein sequence: CASSTGVPGELFF. The V and J genes are TRBV27 and TRBJ2-2; 7 bases match TRBD1. This CDR3 spans 13 amino acids. In germline, CDR1 is MNHEY, CDR2 SMNVEV (reference sequence). V was clipped by 6 bases and J by 6 bases; unmatched bases: 4.

The genes are TRBV6-5 and TRBJ2-1, with 10 bases aligning to TRBD2. The J segment lost 7 bases and the V segment lost 1 base, leaving 7 bases of the junction unmatched. Germline V gene sequence: CDR1 MNHEY, CDR2 SVGAGI. This CDR3 has 16 amino acids. The DNA of the CDR3 is TGTGCCAGCAGTTACTACAGCGGGGGGGCCGGGAATGAGCAGTTCTTC. Encoded protein: CASSYYSGGAGNEQFF.

This chain joins TRBV7-3 and TRBJ2-1; D uncertain. This CDR3 spans 15 amino acids. The ends were cut back, 0 bases at V and 1 base at J, with 7 bases in the middle. Germline V gene lookup returns CDR1 SGHTA and CDR2 FQGTGA. The CDR3 here is CASSLTPVSYNEQFF. The CDR3 DNA reads TGTGCCAGCAGCTTAACGCCAGTTTCCTACAATGAGCAGTTCTTC.

The chain links TRBV29-1 to TRBJ2-7; D may be TRBD2 (6 bases). Germline CDR1 reads SQVTM; CDR2 reads ANQGSEA. The germline V and J ends were trimmed by 1 base and 2 bases, with 15 bases remaining between them. CDR3 length: 15 residues. The CDR3 protein is CSVEGRGSGTYEQYF. CDR3 nucleotides: TGCAGCGTTGAAGGGCGGGGTAGTGGCACCTACGAGCAGTACTTC.

This chain uses TRBV7-6 with TRBJ1-3; D call uncertain. The V gene lost 1 base and the J gene lost 0 bases, with 10 bases spanning the gap. The CDR3 runs to 16 residues. Germline CDR1 reads SGHVS; CDR2 reads FNYEAQ. The CDR3 spells CASSLDEGISGNTIYF. CDR3 sequence (DNA): TGTGCCAGCAGCTTAGATGAGGGCATCTCTGGAAACACCATATATTTT.

The chain joins TRBV12-3 or TRBV12-4 to TRBJ2-1, with D maybe TRBD2 (6 bases). The CDR3 runs 13 residues. With 4 bases removed from V and 7 bases from J, the gap between germline ends came to 11 bases. Written as DNA, the CDR3 is TGTGCCAGCAGTTATCGGGGGAGGAATGAGCAGTTCTTC. Translation: CASSYRGRNEQFF.

The J gene is TRBJ2-7, the V gene TRBV18, with 7 nucleotides matching TRBD2. Unmatched junction bases numbered 8, after V lost 3 bases and J lost 0 bases. Germline values: CDR1 KGHSH, CDR2 LQKENI. There are 16 residues in the CDR3. CDR3 sequence (DNA): TGTGCCAGCTCACCTGTTAGCGGGTTTAGCTCCTACGAGCAGTACTTC. Translation gives CASSPVSGFSSYEQYF.

DNA of the CDR3: TGCGCCAGCAGCCAAGATTGGACAACCTACGAGCAGTACTTC. It is translated as CASSQDWTTYEQYF. The chain links TRBV4-1 to TRBJ2-7; perhaps TRBD1 as D (5 bases). Germline V gene lookup returns CDR1 MGHRA and CDR2 YSYEKL. Trimming removed 0 bases from V and 2 bases from J, with 8 bases in between. The CDR3 covers 14 residues.

The chain is built from TRBV13 and TRBJ1-1; 7 bases match TRBD1. Germline CDR1 and CDR2: PRHDT and FYEKMQ (reference sequence). The CDR3 runs to 14 residues. J gave up 6 bases and V 5 bases, and 9 bases lay outside the gene matches. The CDR3 loop is CASSPTGIRSEAFF. CDR3 bases: TGTGCCAGCAGCCCGACAGGGATCCGTTCTGAAGCTTTCTTT.

The chain employs TRBV3-1 (or the pseudogene TRBV3-2) and TRBJ2-5; 8 positions agree with TRBD2. Germline-derived CDR1 and CDR2 are LGHDT and YNNKEL (reference sequence). The CDR3 contains 14 residues. The trim removed 2 bases at V and 3 bases at J, leaving 2 bases unmatched. Written as DNA, the CDR3 is TGTGCCAGCAGCCAATCGGGGGGGGAAGAGACCCAGTACTTC. It yields the protein CASSQSGGEETQYF.

The rearrangement joins TRBV9 to TRBJ2-5; TRBD1 matches at 7 bases. J gave up 2 bases and V 3 bases, and 4 bases lay outside the gene matches. This CDR3 is 14 amino acids long. CDR1 and CDR2 (germline): SGDLS, YYNGEE. CDR3 region: CASSAGQSQETQYF. Written as DNA, the CDR3 is TGTGCCAGCAGCGCGGGACAGTCACAAGAGACCCAGTACTTC.

J is TRBJ2-7 and V is TRBV18, with a weak D call TRBD2 (6 bases). The CDR3 spans 15 residues. Trimming left V 3 bases short and J 0 bases short, with 12 bases between. The germline V gene encodes CDR1 KGHSH and CDR2 LQKENI. The CDR3 DNA reads TGTGCCAGCTCACCCTGGGACTTAAGCTCCTACGAGCAGTACTTC. Residues: CASSPWDLSSYEQYF.

The chain is built from TRBV6-2 or TRBV6-3 and TRBJ2-7, with D perhaps matching TRBD2 (6 bases). CDR3 length: 16 residues. Germline V gene lookup returns CDR1 MNHEY and CDR2 SVGEGT. Trimming removed 4 bases from V and 2 bases from J, with 18 bases in between. The CDR3 DNA reads TGTGCCAGCAGTTTAATGTTGGGCGGGGCTCCCTACGAGCAGTACTTC. Amino acids: CASSLMLGGAPYEQYF.

This sequence joins TRBV15 and TRBJ2-3, with D maybe TRBD2 (5 bases). Germline V gene sequence: CDR1 LNHNV, CDR2 YYDKDF (reference sequence). The V and J ends lost 8 bases and 0 bases respectively, with 18 bases between them. CDR3 length: 16 amino acids. This CDR3 reads CATARIGVPSTDTQYF. Written as DNA, the CDR3 is TGTGCCACCGCCCGGATCGGGGTCCCTAGCACAGATACGCAGTATTTT.

V and J are TRBV7-3 and TRBJ1-1; the D is unclear. Trimming stripped 1 base from V and 1 base from J, with 4 bases between. The CDR3 totals 13 residues. Germline assignment: CDR1 SGHTA and CDR2 FQGTGA. CDR3: CASSLIANTEAFF. CDR3 coding DNA: TGTGCCAGCAGCTTAATAGCGAACACTGAAGCTTTCTTT.

This clone is a singleton in its sample. J is TRBJ1-2 and V is TRBV21-1; the D call TRBD1 from the table was never checked on the DNA. TRBV21-1 has pseudogene status. The CDR3 is 16 amino acids. CDR3 region: CASSKAGDRFNYGYTF. The CDR3 nucleotides are TGTGCCAGCAGCAAAGCGGGGGACAGGTTTAACTATGGCTACACCTTC.

The sample holds one count of this clone. The J gene is TRBJ2-7, the V gene TRBV7-2; D is possibly TRBD2 (6 bases). Between the trimmed V and J ends, which lost 5 bases and 2 bases, there was a span of 13 bases. In germline, CDR1 is SGHTA, CDR2 FQGNSA. The CDR3 sequence is 14 residues long. The CDR3 nucleotides read TGTGCCAGCAGCCCTAGGGGAGGCGCCTACGAGCAGTACTTC. It encodes CASSPRGGAYEQYF.

This clone was counted between two and nine times. V and J are TRBV27 and TRBJ1-1, with 9 bases fitting TRBD1. V lost 5 bases and J lost 0; bases outside the gene matches: 13. CDR1 and CDR2 (germline): MNHEY, SMNVEV (reference sequence). The CDR3 has 18 residues. The CDR3 is CASSRNRGRNNMNTEAFF. DNA for the CDR3: TGTGCCAGCAGTAGAAACAGGGGGCGGAATAACATGAACACTGAAGCTTTCTTT.

The chain carries TRBV3-1 (or the pseudogene TRBV3-2) and TRBJ2-7; 9 positions agree with TRBD1. Per germline, CDR1 LGHDT and CDR2 YNNKEL (reference sequence). The CDR3 totals 16 residues. The J segment lost 4 bases and the V segment lost 5 bases, leaving 12 bases of the junction unmatched. CDR3 protein: CASSVNWDRAKYEQYF. CDR3 nucleotides: TGTGCCAGCAGCGTCAATTGGGACAGGGCTAAGTACGAGCAGTACTTC.

This sequence joins TRBV30 and TRBJ1-1; TRBD1 matches at 7 bases. Germline CDR1 is GTSNPN and CDR2 is SVGIG (reference sequence). The CDR3 spans 13 residues. After removal of 3 bases from V and 6 bases from J, the junction contained 7 bases not matched to a gene. CDR3 sequence: CAWRTGQYPEAFF. CDR3 bases: TGTGCCTGGAGGACAGGGCAGTATCCTGAAGCTTTCTTT.

The CDR3, as DNA: TGTGCCAGCAGTTTACAGGGTTGGAGTCAGCCCCAGCATTTT. Amino acid sequence: CASSLQGWSQPQHF. This rearrangement joins TRBV27 to TRBJ1-5; a weak D match, TRBD1 (5 bases). This CDR3 spans 14 amino acids. Germline CDR1 and CDR2: MNHEY and SMNVEV (reference sequence). The germline V and J ends were trimmed by 2 bases and 6 bases, with 11 bases remaining between them.

The chain joins TRBV10-3 to TRBJ2-7; 10 bases are shared with TRBD1. The ends lost 10 bases at V and 9 bases at J; junction bases unmatched: 12. The CDR3 loop spans 13 amino acids. Germline lookup yields CDR1 ENHRY and CDR2 SYGVKD. This CDR3 is CATMGGTGDVQYF. As DNA, the CDR3 is TGTGCCACAATGGGGGGGACAGGGGATGTGCAGTACTTC.